A selection of T cell receptor beta chains follows, all from one sample in a study of T cells after yellow fever vaccination. TCRdb used MiXCR to reprocess the 5' RACE reads, holding one entry per CDR3 protein. The sample records around 530,000 distinct CDR3 sequences, around 16% being singletons. This sample comprised PBMCs, obtained about 5 days after the first yellow fever vaccination. These receptors came from a man aged 18 to 30 who received the YFV17D yellow fever vaccine. CDR3s leave out the opening cysteine and the closing phenylalanine or tryptophan. D genes are given only for firm matches.

>NA|TRBV20-1|12|TRBJ2-1
SARAGVHYNEQF
>TRBD2|TRBV6-2/TRBV6-3|13|TRBJ2-1
ASSLTSGGGNEQF
>TRBD1|TRBV30|10|TRBJ1-2
ACEGAHYGYT
>NA|TRBV7-9|13|TRBJ1-4
ASSLAKGDDQKLF
>NA|TRBV3-1|11|TRBJ2-4
ASSQEGGDIQY
>NA|TRBV23-1|12|TRBJ2-7
ASSQGLRSYEQY
>NA|TRBV7-9|12|TRBJ2-3
ASSLLGDTDTQY
>NA|TRBV7-6|10|TRBJ2-1
ASSHPSGGQF
>TRBD1|TRBV6-5|13|TRBJ1-5
ASSYGTGYGVTQH
>TRBD1|TRBV18|14|TRBJ2-1
ASSPNSGQGGNEQF
>NA|TRBV6-1|11|TRBJ1-1
ASSLYVGTEAF
>NA|TRBV10-2|15|TRBJ2-1
ASRTDLGVLNYNEQF
>NA|TRBV5-6|15|TRBJ2-1
ASSLGGRRGSYNEQF
>NA|TRBV11-2|16|TRBJ2-7
ASSLDNHTGLISYEQY
>NA|TRBV30|12|TRBJ2-1
AWTTLGFLNEQF
>NA|TRBV7-3|15|TRBJ2-1
ASSPNPGGAVYNEQF
>NA|TRBV6-1|13|TRBJ1-3
ASTEGGFVEDTIY
>TRBD1|TRBV12-3/TRBV12-4|13|TRBJ2-1
ASSRTGQAYNEQF
>NA|TRBV5-1|12|TRBJ2-5
ASSLIGDGETQY
>NA|TRBV10-3|13|TRBJ2-3
AISERTVVTDTQY
>NA|TRBV12-3/TRBV12-4|11|TRBJ1-2
ASSLDSIHGYT
>TRBD1|TRBV11-1|16|TRBJ1-1
ASSLTPGRTGWSTEAF
>TRBD1|TRBV9|12|TRBJ1-1
ASSATGQNTEAF
>NA|TRBV9|13|TRBJ2-3
ASSVGPMTTDTQY
>NA|TRBV6-2/TRBV6-3|12|TRBJ1-6
ASIQDGAGTPLH
>TRBD2|TRBV20-1|14|TRBJ2-2
SASGPGLGNTGELF
>TRBD1|TRBV11-1|10|TRBJ1-2
ASSDRARGYT
>NA|TRBV7-9|13|TRBJ2-2
ASSRPQDYTGELF
>TRBD1|TRBV4-3|14|TRBJ2-7
ASSPAGQGFPHEQY
>TRBD1|TRBV4-2|13|TRBJ1-5
ASSQAGTDNQPQH
>NA|TRBV4-3|11|TRBJ1-2
ASSQVTSYGYT
>NA|TRBV4-3|13|TRBJ1-1
ASSQGSRMSTEAF
>NA|TRBV4-1|15|TRBJ2-3
ASSQPTRGASTDTQY
>NA|TRBV5-1|10|TRBJ2-2
ASNEITGELF
>TRBD2|TRBV10-2|12|TRBJ2-1
ASIRSLAGSEQF
>TRBD2|TRBV5-1|16|TRBJ2-5
ASSPLGSGGSFGETQY